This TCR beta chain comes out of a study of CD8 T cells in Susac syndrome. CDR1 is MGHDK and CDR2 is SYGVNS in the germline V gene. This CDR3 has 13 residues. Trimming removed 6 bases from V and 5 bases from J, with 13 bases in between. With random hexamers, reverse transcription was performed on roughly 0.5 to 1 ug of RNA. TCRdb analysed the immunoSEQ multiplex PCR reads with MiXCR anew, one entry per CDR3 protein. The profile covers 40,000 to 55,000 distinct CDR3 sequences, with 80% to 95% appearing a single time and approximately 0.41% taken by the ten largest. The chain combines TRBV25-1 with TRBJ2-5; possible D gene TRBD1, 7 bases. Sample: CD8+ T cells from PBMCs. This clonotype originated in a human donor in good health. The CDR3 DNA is TGTGCCAGCAGCCCGACAGGGAGGGAGACCCAGTACTTC. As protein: CASSPTGRETQYF.